The sequence of this TCR beta chain was determined in a study of T cell repertoires in cytomegalovirus infection. Study background: An indication of both CMV infection and matching HLA type came from public TCR beta signatures. Findings of the study overall: Dominant in the ex vivo response were TCR beta clonotypes restricted by HLA-C and specific for CMV. Public TCR beta family frequency separated CMV-and-HLA carriers, including in an independent cohort.

One entry per CDR3 protein results from TCRdb running MiXCR on the reads. The data show 510,000 or so distinct CDR3 sequences, less than 30% seen once. A note on this clonotype: Its antigen is unidentified.

V was pared by 1 base and J by 6 bases, with 16 bases between. The germline V gene encodes CDR1 SGHKS and CDR2 YYEKEE (reference sequence). This CDR3 is built from 15 residues. The sequenced material came from PBMCs. This TCR was recovered from a human donor in good health (CMV status not recorded). Some clones in this sample may be carry-over from other donors' samples. The rearrangement uses TRBV5-5 and TRBJ1-2, with D hard to call. The CDR3 here is CASSLRDYGADGYTF. The CDR3 bases are TGTGCCAGCAGCTTGCGAGACTACGGAGCGGATGGCTACACCTTC.